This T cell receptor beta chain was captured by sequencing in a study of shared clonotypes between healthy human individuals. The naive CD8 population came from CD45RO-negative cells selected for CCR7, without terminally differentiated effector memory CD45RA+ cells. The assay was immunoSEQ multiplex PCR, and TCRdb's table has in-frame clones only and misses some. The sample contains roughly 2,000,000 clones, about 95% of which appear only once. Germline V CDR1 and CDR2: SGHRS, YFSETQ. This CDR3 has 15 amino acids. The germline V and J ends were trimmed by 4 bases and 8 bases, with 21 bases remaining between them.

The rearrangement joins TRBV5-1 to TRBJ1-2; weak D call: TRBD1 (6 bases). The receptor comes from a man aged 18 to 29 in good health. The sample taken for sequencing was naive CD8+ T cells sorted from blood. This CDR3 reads CASSASLLGAEGYTF. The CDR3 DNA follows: TGCGCCAGCAGCGCGTCCTTGTTGGGGGCAGAAGGCTACACCTTC.